One sample yielded the 22 T cell receptor beta chains listed below, sequenced in a study of T cells of healthy individuals. TCRdb re-derived calls from the 5' RACE reads in MiXCR, one entry per CDR3 protein. The profile shows 95,000 to 100,000 distinct CDR3 sequences, roughly 15% of them singletons. These receptors all stem from a human donor in good health.

A few counts support this clonotype. The rearrangement links TRBV4-2 to TRBJ2-1; 13 nucleotides line up with TRBD2. Trimming took 4 bases from V and 8 from J; bases not matched to a gene: 5. The CDR3 totals 15 residues. Germline CDR1 and CDR2: LGHNA and YNFKEQ. The CDR3: CASSPWTSGSDEQFF. The CDR3 DNA reads as TGTGCCAGCAGCCCGTGGACTAGCGGGAGCGATGAGCAGTTCTTC.

This clonotype came up a few times. The chain uses TRBV6-5 and TRBJ2-7; D perhaps matches TRBD2 (6 bases). This CDR3 spans 14 amino acids. Trimming stripped 5 bases from V and 3 bases from J, with 14 bases between. Germline CDR1 MNHEY, CDR2 SVGAGI. CDR3 residues: CASSPGASNYEQYF. CDR3 in DNA: TGTGCCAGCAGTCCGGGAGCTAGCAACTACGAGCAGTACTTC.

This clonotype was recorded many times. As DNA, the CDR3 is TGTGCCAGCAGCTCCCCGGTCACCCATGGGACTGAAGCTTTCTTT. It yields the protein CASSSPVTHGTEAFF. This sequence joins TRBV7-9 and TRBJ1-1; D is undetermined. Trimming took off 4 bases at V and 5 bases at J, with 17 bases between the two ends. The germline V gene has CDR1 SEHNR and CDR2 FQNEAQ (reference sequence). The CDR3 sequence is 15 residues long.

The V and J genes are TRBV12-3 or TRBV12-4 and TRBJ2-6; no clear D. This CDR3 comprises 17 residues. The ends were cut back, 7 bases at V and 0 bases at J, with 16 bases in the middle. The CDR3 loop reads CASTSAGPSSGANVLTF. CDR3 DNA: TGTGCCAGCACCTCAGCTGGACCGAGCTCTGGGGCCAACGTCCTGACTTTC.

This chain uses TRBV20-1 with TRBJ1-6; D is unresolved. This CDR3 is built from 18 residues. Germline V gives CDR1 DFQATT, CDR2 SNEGSKA (reference sequence). V was pared by 0 bases and J by 0 bases, with 15 bases between. CDR3 amino acids: CSAREGGQRSSYNSPLHF. DNA of the CDR3: TGCAGTGCTAGAGAGGGCGGGCAACGGAGCTCCTATAATTCACCCCTCCACTTT.

V and J are TRBV6-2 or TRBV6-3 and TRBJ1-5, with D possibly matching TRBD1 (5 bases). V was cut by 5 bases and J by 5 bases, with 13 bases left in between. Looked up from germline, CDR1 is MNHEY and CDR2 is SVGEGT. The CDR3 loop spans 14 amino acids. The CDR3 DNA follows: TGTGCCAGCAGTCGCGACAGTTCTCATCAGCCCCAGCATTTT. Its translation: CASSRDSSHQPQHF.

Comments on this clonotype: A read error may be the cause here, since a much bigger clone is one base away. In nucleotides, the CDR3 is TGTACCAGTTCCATTGTGCAGGGAAATCAGCCCCAGCATTTT. It yields the protein CTSSIVQGNQPQHF. The V and J genes are TRBV19 and TRBJ1-5, with D possibly matching TRBD1 (5 bases). Germline lookup yields CDR1 LNHDA and CDR2 SQIVND (reference sequence). The CDR3 extends over 14 amino acids. Based on the CDR3 plus reference TRBV19 and TRBJ1-5, the full variable domain is DGGITQSPKYLFRKEGQNVTLSCEQNLNHDAMYWYRQDPGQGLRLIYYSQIVNDFQKGDIAEGYSVSREKKESFPLTVTSAQKNPTAFYLCTSSIVQGNQPQHFGDGTRLSIL.

The rearrangement uses TRBV5-1 and TRBJ2-7; weak D call: TRBD1 (6 bases). CDR3 length: 16 amino acids. Germline V gives CDR1 SGHRS, CDR2 YFSETQ. Trimming removed 2 bases at V and 3 bases at J, with 18 bases between. CDR3 in DNA: TGCGCCAGCAGCTTTAACCGGGACAACATAGACTACGAGCAGTACTTC. It codes for CASSFNRDNIDYEQYF.

This clonotype was detected many times. The chain employs TRBV12-3 or TRBV12-4 and TRBJ1-2, with no clear D. The CDR3 totals 14 residues. Trimming pared 5 bases from V and 4 bases from J, leaving 14 bases between. CDR3 DNA sequence: TGTGCCAGCAGTCAAACCAGGTTATCCTATGGCTACACCTTC. Its protein product is CASSQTRLSYGYTF.

There are many counts of this clonotype. The rearrangement links TRBV5-4 to TRBJ2-4; 9 nucleotides match TRBD1. V was clipped by 3 bases and J by 2 bases; unmatched bases: 6. This CDR3 contains 16 residues. CDR1 and CDR2 from the germline V gene are SGHNT and YYREEE (reference sequence). CDR3 sequence reads: CASSSGTGRTKNIQYF. The CDR3 coding sequence is TGTGCCAGCAGCTCGGGGACAGGGAGAACCAAAAACATTCAGTACTTC.

This clonotype was detected only a few times. The chain carries TRBV5-5 and TRBJ1-2; no clear D gene. The length of the CDR3 is 15 residues. CDR1 is SGHKS, CDR2 YYEKEE, per germline (reference sequence). The V and J ends lost 1 base and 0 bases respectively, with 10 bases between them. The CDR3 sequence is CASSLRGAANYGYTF. The CDR3 DNA sequence: TGTGCCAGCAGCTTGCGGGGTGCCGCTAACTATGGCTACACCTTC.

The rearrangement joins TRBV4-3 to TRBJ1-3; D is undetermined. Trimming pared 0 bases from V and 2 bases from J, leaving 14 bases between. The CDR3 has 17 residues. CDR1 and CDR2 (germline): LGHNA, YSLEER. The CDR3 nucleotides are TGCGCCAGCAGCCAAGATAGAGAAGGCGCGGCTGGAAACACCATATATTTT. Protein product: CASSQDREGAAGNTIYF.

The chain couples TRBV15 to TRBJ2-7, with 10 bases aligning to TRBD1. V gave up 1 base and J gave up 0 bases; unmatched junction bases: 6. CDR1 and CDR2 (germline): LNHNV, YYDKDF (reference sequence). The CDR3 contains 17 residues. CDR3 loop: CATSRGYRTGGSYEQYF. The DNA for the CDR3 is TGTGCCACCAGCAGAGGCTACAGGACAGGGGGCTCCTACGAGCAGTACTTC.

This clonotype was counted many times. The chain carries TRBV20-1 and TRBJ1-3, with D hard to call. CDR1 is DFQATT and CDR2 is SNEGSKA in the germline V gene (reference sequence). The length of the CDR3 is 13 residues. Trimming pared 4 bases from V and 0 bases from J, leaving 7 bases between. The CDR3 DNA follows: TGCAGTGCTAAGTCCCACTCTGGAAACACCATATATTTT. This codes for CSAKSHSGNTIYF.

The rearrangement links TRBV5-1 to TRBJ1-2; TRBD1 agrees at 8 bases. Per germline, CDR1 SGHRS and CDR2 YFSETQ. V lost 2 bases and J lost 5; bases outside the gene matches: 8. CDR3 size: 15 residues. CDR3 sequence reads: CASSFAPGQEYGYTF. Here the CDR3 DNA reads TGCGCCAGCAGCTTCGCTCCGGGACAGGAGTATGGCTACACCTTC.

This chain links TRBV5-6 with TRBJ2-4, with 9 bases lining up with TRBD1. The CDR3 sequence is 14 residues long. Germline-derived CDR1 and CDR2 are SGHDT and YYEEEE. The junction had 4 bases not matched to a gene; V was cut back by 4 bases and J by 5 bases. In DNA, the CDR3 is TGTGCCAGCAGCAGGAGGGACAGGGAAAACATTCAGTACTTC. Translated: CASSRRDRENIQYF.

In its sample, this clonotype ranks as medium-sized (0.01 to 0.1%). J is TRBJ2-1 and V is TRBV7-2, with unresolved D. The length of the CDR3 is 14 residues. V was cut by 1 base and J by 5 bases, with 9 bases left in between. Germline V gives CDR1 SGHTA, CDR2 FQGNSA. The CDR3 region has the DNA TGTGCCAGCAGCTTAGTCCGGCGCGACAATGAGCAGTTCTTC. It specifies CASSLVRRDNEQFF.

This clonotype came up many times. The V call is TRBV28, the J call TRBJ1-4; tentatively, D is TRBD1 (6 bases). The CDR3 contains 14 residues. The germline CDR1 and CDR2 sequences are MDHEN and SYDVKM. The germline V and J ends were trimmed by 2 bases and 8 bases, with 12 bases remaining between them. The CDR3 region is CASSLGGQLEKLFF. The CDR3 DNA reads as TGTGCCAGCAGTTTAGGGGGGCAGTTAGAAAAACTGTTTTTT.

The CDR3 reads CAISVGGGPYETQYF. The CDR3 region has the DNA TGTGCCATCAGTGTGGGTGGGGGGCCTTACGAGACCCAGTACTTC. The chain is built from TRBV10-3 and TRBJ2-5; possibly TRBD1 or TRBD2 for D (6 bases each). Germline V gene data show CDR1 as ENHRY and CDR2 as SYGVKD. The CDR3 spans 15 residues. The V and J ends lost 4 bases and 5 bases respectively, with 17 bases between them.

This chain connects TRBV28 to TRBJ1-1, with unresolved D. This CDR3 comprises 12 residues. The V end lost 8 bases, the J end lost 2 bases, and 9 bases lay between the germline ends. Germline V gives CDR1 MDHEN, CDR2 SYDVKM. CDR3 DNA: TGTGCCAGCTTTGCGGTTAACACTGAAGCTTTCTTT. The encoded protein is CASFAVNTEAFF.

The chain joins TRBV30 to TRBJ1-1; a weak D match, TRBD1 (5 bases). Germline lookup yields CDR1 GTSNPN and CDR2 SVGIG (reference sequence). Trimming removed 4 bases from V and 4 bases from J, with 13 bases in between. CDR3 length: 13 residues. CDR3 in amino acids: CAWTSRVSTEAFF. CDR3 DNA sequence: TGTGCCTGGACCAGCAGGGTATCCACTGAAGCTTTCTTT.

The table lists this clonotype with many counts. J is TRBJ2-1 and V is TRBV7-2; no clear D. Between the trimmed V and J ends, which lost 2 bases and 7 bases, there was a span of 12 bases. The V gene's germline CDR1 is SGHTA and CDR2 FQGNSA. The CDR3 covers 14 residues. CDR3 residues: CASSLWKEPNEQFF. The CDR3 nucleotides read TGTGCCAGCAGCTTATGGAAGGAGCCTAATGAGCAGTTCTTC.